The source of this TCR beta chain is a study of shared clonotypes between healthy human individuals. With regard to this clone: The antigen is unknown.

Germline V gene sequence: CDR1 DFQATT, CDR2 SNEGSKA (reference sequence). V dropped 5 bases and J dropped 8 bases, with 10 bases sitting between them. The CDR3 spans 11 residues. TCRdb's table, derived via immunoSEQ multiplex PCR, lists solely in-frame clones and lacks some. This sample has roughly 1 million clones, with 70% to 80% found just once. Study outcomes and limitations: A reduction in generation probabilities was seen for non-shared clonotypes relative to those shared by all four donors.

The sequence was collected from a young man in good health. Sequenced input: memory CD4+ T cells sorted from blood. Documented subset: CD45RA-negative fraction. The chain joins TRBV20-1 to TRBJ2-1; the D gene is possibly TRBD2 (5 bases). The CDR3 is CSAGSGDEQFF. DNA of the CDR3: TGCAGTGCTGGGAGTGGGGATGAGCAGTTCTTC.